This T cell receptor (beta chain) was sequenced during a study of T cells after yellow fever vaccination. Study summary: Any fraction with a low cell number was prepared using SMART-Seq v4 Ultra Low Input.

Study-level results: Once the booster was given, most primary-vaccination clones reappeared, at more than 95% for CD4 and 85% to 90% for CD8. A weaker but faster secondary response was observed, peaking on day 5 versus 15.

Germline assignment: CDR1 SGHVS and CDR2 FNYEAQ. The CDR3 spans 17 residues. V shed 1 base and J shed 7 bases, with 20 bases lying between them. TCRdb redid the calling of the 5' RACE reads with MiXCR, one entry per CDR3 protein. The table lists about 74,000 distinct CDR3 sequences, more than 5.5% of them singletons, with roughly a third in the top ten. This clonotype was recorded at least ten times. Antigen specificity is unknown. The receptor was isolated from a man in his late teens or twenties who received the YFV17D yellow fever vaccine. The specimen was CD8+ T cells sorted from PBMCs, collected 5 days after the first yellow fever vaccination. The chain uses TRBV7-6 and TRBJ2-1, with D tentatively TRBD1 (6 bases). The CDR3 is CASSLGSTGSFGNEQFF. For the CDR3, the DNA is TGTGCCAGCAGCTTAGGATCGACAGGATCCTTCGGGAATGAGCAGTTCTTC.